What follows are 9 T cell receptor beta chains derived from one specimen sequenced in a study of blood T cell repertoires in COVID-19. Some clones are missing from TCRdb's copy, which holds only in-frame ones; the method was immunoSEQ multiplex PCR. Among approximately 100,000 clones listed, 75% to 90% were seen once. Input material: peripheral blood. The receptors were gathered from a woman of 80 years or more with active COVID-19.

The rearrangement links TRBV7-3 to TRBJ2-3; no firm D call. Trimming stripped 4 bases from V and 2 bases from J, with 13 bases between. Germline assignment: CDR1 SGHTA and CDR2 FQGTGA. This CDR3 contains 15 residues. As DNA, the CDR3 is TGTGCCAGCAGCTCAGGATACTGGGCCACAGATACGCAGTATTTT. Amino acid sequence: CASSSGYWATDTQYF. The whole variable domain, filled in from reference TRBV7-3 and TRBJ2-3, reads GAGVSQTPSNKVTEKGKYVELRCDPISGHTALYWYRQSLGQGPEFLIYFQGTGAADDSGLPNDRFFAVRPEGSVSTLKIQRTERGDSAVYLCASSSGYWATDTQYFGPGTRLTVL.

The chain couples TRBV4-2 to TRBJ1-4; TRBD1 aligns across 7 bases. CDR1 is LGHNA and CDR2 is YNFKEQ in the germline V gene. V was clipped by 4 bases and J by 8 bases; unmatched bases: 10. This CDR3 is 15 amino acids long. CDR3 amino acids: CASSPHRLTGEKLFF. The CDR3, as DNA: TGTGCCAGCAGCCCTCACAGACTGACAGGGGAAAAACTGTTTTTT.

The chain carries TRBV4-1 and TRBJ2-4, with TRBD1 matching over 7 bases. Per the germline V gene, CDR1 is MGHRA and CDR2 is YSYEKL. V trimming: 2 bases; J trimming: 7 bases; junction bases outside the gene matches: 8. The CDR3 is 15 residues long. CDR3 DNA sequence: TGCGCCAGCAGCCAAAAGGGGACAGAGGCGAACATTCAGTACTTC. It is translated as CASSQKGTEANIQYF.

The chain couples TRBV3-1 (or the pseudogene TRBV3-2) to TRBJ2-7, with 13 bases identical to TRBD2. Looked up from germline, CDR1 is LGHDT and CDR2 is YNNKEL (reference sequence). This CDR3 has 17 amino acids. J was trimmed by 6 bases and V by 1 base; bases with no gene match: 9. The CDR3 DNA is TGTGCCAGCAGCCAAGCCCCTACGGGACTAGCGGGGCGCGAGCAGTACTTC. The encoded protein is CASSQAPTGLAGREQYF.

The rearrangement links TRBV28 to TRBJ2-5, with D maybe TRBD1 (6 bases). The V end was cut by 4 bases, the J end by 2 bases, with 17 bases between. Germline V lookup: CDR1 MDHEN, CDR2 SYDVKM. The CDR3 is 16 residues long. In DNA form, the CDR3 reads TGTGCCAGCAGTTCTAACGCGGACAGAGATCAAGAGACCCAGTACTTC. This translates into CASSSNADRDQETQYF. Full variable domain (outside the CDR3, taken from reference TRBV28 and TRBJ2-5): DVKVTQSSRYLVKRTGEKVFLECVQDMDHENMFWYRQDPGLGLRLIYFSYDVKMKEKGDIPEGYSVSREKKERFSLILESASTNQTSMYLCASSSNADRDQETQYFGPGTRLLVL.

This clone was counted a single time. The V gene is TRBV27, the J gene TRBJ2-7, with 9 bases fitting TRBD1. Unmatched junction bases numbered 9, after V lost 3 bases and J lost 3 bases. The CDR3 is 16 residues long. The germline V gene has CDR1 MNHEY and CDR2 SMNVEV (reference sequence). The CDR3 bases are TGTGCCAGCAGTTTCTCCTACGGGACAGGGCTCTACGAGCAGTACTTC. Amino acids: CASSFSYGTGLYEQYF.

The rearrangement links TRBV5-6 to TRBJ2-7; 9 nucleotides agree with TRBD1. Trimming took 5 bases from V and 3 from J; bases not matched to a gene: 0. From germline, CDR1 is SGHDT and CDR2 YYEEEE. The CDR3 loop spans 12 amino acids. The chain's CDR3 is CASRGQGYEQYF. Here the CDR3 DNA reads TGTGCCAGCAGGGGACAGGGCTACGAGCAGTACTTC.

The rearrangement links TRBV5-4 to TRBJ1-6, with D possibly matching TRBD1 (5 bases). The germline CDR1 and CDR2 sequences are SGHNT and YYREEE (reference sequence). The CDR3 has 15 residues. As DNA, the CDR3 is TGTGCTACCACGTTTAGTGTAGGAGGGGAAAATCCCCTCCACTTT. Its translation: CATTFSVGGENPLHF. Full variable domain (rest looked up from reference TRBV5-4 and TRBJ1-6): ETGVTQSPTHLIKTRGQQVTLRCSSQSGHNTVSWYQQALGQGPQFIFQYYREEENGRGNFPPRFSGLQFPNYSSELNVNALELDDSALYLCATTFSVGGENPLHFGNGTRLTVT.

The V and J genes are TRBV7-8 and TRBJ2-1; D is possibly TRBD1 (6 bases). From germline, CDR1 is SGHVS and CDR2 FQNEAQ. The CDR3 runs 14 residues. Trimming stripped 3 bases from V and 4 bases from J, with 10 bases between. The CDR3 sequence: CASSFRGPYNEQFF. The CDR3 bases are TGTGCCAGCAGCTTCAGGGGTCCATACAATGAGCAGTTCTTC.